Shown below are 15 T cell receptor beta chains from a single sample sequenced in a study of shared clonotypes between healthy human individuals. Here immunoSEQ multiplex PCR was the method, and the copy in TCRdb shows in-frame clones only, minus some. Of 2,500,000 or so clones in the sample, 80% to 95% were seen once. The sample consisted of naive CD4+ T cells from PBMCs. As for subset: CD45RA+ positively selected. These receptors originate from a man in his late teens or twenties in good health. Some clones in this sample may be carry-over from other donors' samples.

This CDR3 is CASSVRGTTGNTIYF. In nucleotides, the CDR3 is TGTGCCAGCAGCGTTAGGGGGACGACTGGAAACACCATATATTTT. V is TRBV9 and J is TRBJ1-3; a weak D match, TRBD1 (6 bases). This CDR3 is built from 15 residues. Trimming removed 2 bases from V and 2 bases from J, with 11 bases in between. Germline V gives CDR1 SGDLS, CDR2 YYNGEE.

The CDR3 nucleotides are TGTGCCAGTAGTATAACGTGGGGAGTTGAAACTAATGAAAAACTGTTTTTT. As protein: CASSITWGVETNEKLFF. This rearrangement joins TRBV19 to TRBJ1-4; D is unclear. Trimming removed 2 bases at V and 1 base at J, with 14 bases between. Germline CDR1 is LNHDA and CDR2 is SQIVND (reference sequence). The CDR3 runs 17 residues.

The DNA for the CDR3 is TGTGCCAGTAGTATACCCGGATTGGATACGCAGTATTTT. Encoded protein: CASSIPGLDTQYF. The chain is built from TRBV19 and TRBJ2-3; no clear D gene. The CDR3 is made up of 13 amino acids. CDR1 and CDR2 from the germline V gene are LNHDA and SQIVND (reference sequence). Trimming stripped 2 bases from V and 6 bases from J, with 9 bases between.

This clone appeared a single time. The chain recombines TRBV6-4 with TRBJ2-1; 14 bases map to TRBD2. Germline V gene sequence: CDR1 MRHNA, CDR2 SNTAGT. V shed 4 bases, J shed 5 bases, and the junction held 1 base outside the gene matches. This CDR3 contains 15 residues. CDR3 amino acids: CASSATSGRDNEQFF. CDR3 DNA sequence: TGTGCCAGCAGTGCGACTAGCGGGAGGGACAATGAGCAGTTCTTC.

The chain carries TRBV9 and TRBJ2-1, with D perhaps matching TRBD1 (5 bases). The V gene lost 4 bases and the J gene lost 1 base, with 21 bases spanning the gap. Germline V gene sequence: CDR1 SGDLS, CDR2 YYNGEE. The CDR3 spans 18 residues. CDR3 sequence (DNA): TGTGCCAGCAGCCCAGGCCCCCCAGGGTTACCGTCCTACAATGAGCAGTTCTTC. As protein: CASSPGPPGLPSYNEQFF.

In this sample, this clone turned up once. This rearrangement joins TRBV6-6 to TRBJ2-1; 9 bases match TRBD1. Per the germline V gene, CDR1 is MNHNY and CDR2 is SVGAGI (reference sequence). The CDR3 is 16 residues long. V shed 6 bases, J shed 4 bases, and the junction held 10 bases outside the gene matches. CDR3 in amino acids: CASSQPGQGLYNEQFF. The CDR3 DNA reads as TGTGCCAGCAGCCAGCCGGGACAGGGCTTGTACAATGAGCAGTTCTTC.

The chain links TRBV6-1 to TRBJ1-1; weak D call: TRBD1 (5 bases). V was clipped by 8 bases and J by 2 bases, with 12 bases between them. The CDR3 is made up of 13 amino acids. Germline values: CDR1 MNHNS, CDR2 SASEGT. In DNA, the CDR3 is TGTGCCAGCCATTGGGGCCCTAACACTGAAGCTTTCTTT. This encodes CASHWGPNTEAFF.

This rearrangement joins TRBV27 to TRBJ1-1; 11 bases are shared with TRBD1. The V segment lost 3 bases and the J segment 6 bases; nucleotides outside the gene matches: 3. Germline assignment: CDR1 MNHEY and CDR2 SMNVEV (reference sequence). This CDR3 is 14 amino acids long. Written as DNA, the CDR3 is TGTGCCAGCAGTTTTTCGGGACAGGGGGCTGAAGCTTTCTTT. It codes for CASSFSGQGAEAFF.

The gene calls are TRBV6-6 and TRBJ2-7, with 7 bases lining up with TRBD2. Germline V gene data show CDR1 as MNHNY and CDR2 as SVGAGI (reference sequence). The CDR3 runs 13 residues. With V trimmed by 5 bases and J by 4 bases, 5 bases remained unmatched. CDR3 protein: CASSQPGGYEQYF. The CDR3 DNA is TGTGCCAGCAGTCAACCGGGGGGATACGAGCAGTACTTC.

The gene calls are TRBV28 and TRBJ1-5; D is unresolved. This CDR3 comprises 13 residues. Per germline, CDR1 MDHEN and CDR2 SYDVKM. V lost 10 bases and J 3 bases, leaving 13 bases between the germline ends. The CDR3 nucleotides are TGTGCCACATTTCCGGGGTTCAATCAGCCCCAGCATTTT. The encoded protein is CATFPGFNQPQHF.

Comments on this clone: The identical CDR3 is also encoded by other nucleotide sequences in the sample. The rearrangement uses TRBV6-5 and TRBJ2-7; the match to TRBD2 covers 10 bases. J gave up 2 bases and V 8 bases, and 3 bases lay outside the gene matches. The CDR3 sequence is 13 residues long. Germline CDR1 MNHEY, CDR2 SVGAGI. In DNA form, the CDR3 reads TGTGCCAGCCGGACTAGCGGCACCTACGAGCAGTACTTC. It is translated as CASRTSGTYEQYF.

This chain's CDR3 is CASSRQGAPAEQYF. DNA for the CDR3: TGTGCCAGCAGCCGACAGGGGGCCCCGGCCGAGCAGTACTTC. The chain recombines TRBV7-3 with TRBJ2-7; 10 bases are a match to TRBD1. CDR1 SGHTA and CDR2 FQGTGA come from the germline V gene. V trimming: 5 bases; J trimming: 6 bases; junction bases outside the gene matches: 7. This CDR3 comprises 14 residues. The full variable domain, rest sourced from reference TRBV7-3 and TRBJ2-7, is GAGVSQTPSNKVTEKGKYVELRCDPISGHTALYWYRQSLGQGPEFLIYFQGTGAADDSGLPNDRFFAVRPEGSVSTLKIQRTERGDSAVYLCASSRQGAPAEQYFGPGTRLTVT.

V gene TRBV28 combines with J gene TRBJ2-7; TRBD2 matches at 8 bases. Germline V gene data show CDR1 as MDHEN and CDR2 as SYDVKM. J was trimmed by 7 bases and V by 5 bases; bases with no gene match: 16. This CDR3 comprises 16 residues. The CDR3 DNA follows: TGTGCCAGCAGTCCCACCGGGGCCAGCGGGAGACAAGAGCAGTACTTC. Protein product: CASSPTGASGRQEQYF.

The chain joins TRBV28 to TRBJ2-4; 9 nucleotides agree with TRBD1. J gave up 10 bases and V 8 bases, and 9 bases lay outside the gene matches. This CDR3 contains 13 residues. Germline V gene lookup returns CDR1 MDHEN and CDR2 SYDVKM. DNA for the CDR3: TGTGCCAGCGTCCGGGACAGGGAGGATATTCAGTACTTC. As protein: CASVRDREDIQYF.

The chain combines TRBV18 with TRBJ2-1; the match to TRBD1 covers 9 bases. J lost 7 bases, V lost 1 base, and 5 bases had no gene match. Germline V gives CDR1 KGHSH, CDR2 LQKENI. There are 15 residues in the CDR3. CDR3 loop: CASSPQPGQGNEQFF. The CDR3 nucleotides read TGTGCCAGCTCACCACAACCGGGACAGGGAAATGAGCAGTTCTTC.